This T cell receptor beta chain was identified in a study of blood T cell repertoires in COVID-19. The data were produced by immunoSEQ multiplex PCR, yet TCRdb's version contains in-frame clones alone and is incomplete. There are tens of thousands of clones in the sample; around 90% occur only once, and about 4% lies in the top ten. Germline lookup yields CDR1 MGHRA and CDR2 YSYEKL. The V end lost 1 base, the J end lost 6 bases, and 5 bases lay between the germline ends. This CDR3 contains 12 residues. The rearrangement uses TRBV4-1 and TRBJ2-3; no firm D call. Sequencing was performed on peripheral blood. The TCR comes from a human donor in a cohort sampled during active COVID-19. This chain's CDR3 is CASSQAGDTQYF. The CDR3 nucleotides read TGCGCCAGCAGCCAAGCAGGCGATACGCAGTATTTT.